Listed below are T cell receptor beta chains from one sample, sequenced in a study of Ad26.COV2.S vaccination and SARS-CoV-2 variants. The protocol was immunoSEQ multiplex PCR, while the TCRdb copy is restricted to in-frame clones and leaves out a portion. The sample records approximately 300,000 clones, around four fifths being singletons. This material consisted of peripheral blood, taken in a trial of Ad26.COV2.S vaccine versus placebo. All receptors come from a person aged 18-60 years who received the Ad26.COV2.S COVID-19 vaccine or a placebo. The CDR3 runs from the conserved cysteine through the conserved F or W. D genes are given only for firm matches. Size tells how often a clone was seen (once, few, many) or the class of an expanded clone, and some rows leave it out.

J	size	D	V	CDR3	DNA
TRBJ1-3	few	TRBD1	TRBV9	CASSLTGPGNTIYF	TGTGCCAGCAGCCTGACAGGGCCTGGAAACACCATATATTTT
TRBJ1-5	.	.	TRBV15	CATSRDSTGFGNQPQHF	TGTGCCACCAGCAGAGATTCTACGGGATTTGGCAATCAGCCCCAGCATTTT
TRBJ1-1	.	TRBD1	TRBV19	CASSRSRQGWDTEAFF	TGTGCCAGTAGTAGAAGCCGACAGGGTTGGGACACTGAAGCTTTCTTT
TRBJ1-1	once	.	TRBV12-5	CASGLETNLNTEAFF	TGTGCTAGTGGTTTGGAGACAAACTTGAACACTGAAGCTTTCTTT
TRBJ1-2	.	.	TRBV28	CASSIGVGDYGYTF	TGTGCCAGCAGTATAGGGGTTGGCGACTATGGCTACACCTTC
TRBJ1-1	.	.	TRBV30	CAWSVVSLQGNTEAFF	TGTGCCTGGAGTGTTGTATCTTTACAGGGGAACACTGAAGCTTTCTTT
TRBJ2-3	.	.	TRBV18	CASSLRANTDTQYF	TGTGCCAGCTCACTCCGGGCAAACACAGATACGCAGTATTTT
TRBJ1-6	.	TRBD1	TRBV10-1	CASSEWEGAPEWGFGDSPLHF	TGCGCCAGCAGTGAGTGGGAGGGGGCCCCCGAATGGGGATTTGGGGACTCACCCCTCCACTTT
TRBJ2-1	.	.	TRBV4-2	CASSQDPDSRMGEQFF	TGTGCCAGCAGCCAAGATCCGGACTCCCGGATGGGTGAGCAGTTCTTC
TRBJ2-7	.	.	TRBV6-1	CASSELLPLIDGEREQYF	TGTGCCAGCAGTGAATTGCTACCCCTTATTGATGGGGAGCGCGAGCAGTACTTC
TRBJ1-2	.	.	TRBV10-3	CAISERRGDYGYTF	TGTGCCATCAGTGAGCGAAGGGGAGACTATGGCTACACCTTC
TRBJ2-3	few	.	TRBV4-2	CASSQERGGQDTQYF	TGTGCCAGCAGCCAAGAGAGGGGGGGCCAAGATACGCAGTATTTT
TRBJ1-2	.	.	TRBV5-1	CASSLEGDYGYTF	TGCGCCAGCAGCTTGGAAGGGGACTATGGCTACACCTTC
TRBJ1-4	.	TRBD1	TRBV11-3	CASSLVNRGRLFF	TGTGCCAGCAGCTTAGTGAACAGGGGACGACTGTTTTTT
TRBJ2-5	.	.	TRBV4-1	CASSQVLGVGETQYF	TGCGCCAGCAGCCAAGTTTTAGGGGTCGGGGAGACCCAGTACTTC
TRBJ2-7	few	.	TRBV28	CASSPRQAYEQYF	TGTGCCAGCAGTCCTAGACAGGCCTACGAGCAGTACTTC
TRBJ1-1	.	.	TRBV9	CASSVGGAAVPMNTEAFF	TGTGCCAGCAGCGTAGGGGGCGCGGCAGTACCCATGAACACTGAAGCTTTCTTT
TRBJ2-3	.	.	TRBV14	CASSHSGLATQYF	TGTGCCAGCAGCCACTCCGGCCTAGCGACGCAGTATTTT
TRBJ2-5	.	TRBD2	TRBV6-1	CASSDDLGLAGGVPREAQYF	TGTGCCAGCAGTGACGACCTCGGACTAGCGGGGGGGGTTCCAAGAGAGGCCCAGTACTTC
TRBJ2-3	.	.	TRBV9	CASSPMGGTDTQYF	TGTGCCAGCAGCCCCATGGGGGGCACAGATACGCAGTATTTT
TRBJ2-1	.	TRBD1	TRBV6-5	CASSYRTGQGYNEQFF	TGTGCCAGCAGTTACCGAACGGGACAGGGTTACAATGAGCAGTTCTTC
TRBJ2-1	.	.	TRBV9	CASSVEANPPANEQFF	TGTGCCAGCAGCGTAGAGGCCAACCCCCCCGCCAATGAGCAGTTCTTC
TRBJ2-7	.	.	TRBV27	CASSRTELAYEQYF	TGTGCCAGCAGTCGGACAGAGCTGGCGTACGAGCAGTACTTC
TRBJ1-2	.	TRBD1	TRBV28	CASSRDRAGGYTF	TGTGCCAGCAGCCGGGACAGGGCGGGTGGCTACACCTTC
TRBJ2-7	few	TRBD1	TRBV7-2	CASSGRRQGYEQYF	TGTGCCAGCAGCGGGCGACGACAGGGCTACGAGCAGTACTTC
TRBJ1-2	.	.	TRBV11-3	CASSGRDGYNYGYTF	TGTGCCAGCAGCGGTCGGGACGGATATAACTATGGCTACACCTTC
TRBJ1-2	.	.	TRBV10-3	CAISESGRGPSYGYTF	TGTGCCATCAGTGAGTCCGGCAGGGGACCGAGCTATGGCTACACCTTC
TRBJ2-7	.	TRBD1	TRBV28	CASRVTGQGYEQYF	TGTGCCAGCAGGGTAACGGGACAGGGCTACGAGCAGTACTTC
TRBJ2-5	.	.	TRBV19	CASSIFGDSWDGTQYF	TGTGCCAGTAGTATATTTGGGGACTCCTGGGACGGGACCCAGTACTTC
TRBJ2-1	few	TRBD1	TRBV7-9	CASGKDRGLGNEQFF	TGTGCCAGCGGGAAAGACAGGGGGCTCGGCAATGAGCAGTTCTTC
TRBJ1-5	.	TRBD1	TRBV28	CASSLGGGQQPQHF	TGTGCCAGCAGCCTGGGAGGGGGCCAACAGCCCCAGCATTTT
TRBJ1-4	.	.	TRBV11-2	CASSPGRSNEKLFF	TGTGCCAGCAGCCCGGGACGGAGTAATGAAAAACTGTTTTTT
TRBJ2-1	.	.	TRBV9	CASSVAGSGIYNEQFF	TGTGCCAGCAGCGTAGCAGGGTCTGGGATTTACAATGAGCAGTTCTTC
TRBJ1-4	.	.	TRBV6-5	CASALGPSREKLFF	TGTGCCAGCGCCTTGGGCCCGTCTAGAGAAAAACTGTTTTTT
TRBJ1-1	.	.	TRBV5-6	CASSLGPNTEAFF	TGTGCCAGCAGCTTGGGACCGAACACTGAAGCTTTCTTT
TRBJ2-7	.	.	TRBV6-1	CASSEGGSYYEQYF	TGTGCCAGCAGTGAAGGGGGCTCATACTACGAGCAGTACTTC
TRBJ2-3	.	TRBD2	TRBV3-1/TRBV3-2	CASRPSGGVDTQYF	TGTGCCAGCAGGCCTAGCGGGGGGGTGGATACGCAGTATTTT
TRBJ2-5	.	.	TRBV5-1	CASSLGVRETQYF	TGCGCCAGCAGCTTGGGGGTCAGAGAGACCCAGTACTTC
TRBJ2-5	.	TRBD1	TRBV2	CASNSQGALETQYF	TGTGCCAGCAACTCACAGGGGGCTTTGGAGACCCAGTACTTC
TRBJ2-1	.	.	TRBV18	CASSPTTYNEQFF	TGTGCCAGCTCACCAACTACGTACAATGAGCAGTTCTTC